The clone carrying this T cell receptor (beta chain) came up once. The data stem from a study of PD-L1 blockade in urothelial cancer. Only in-frame clones appear in the TCRdb table, and some are missing; sequencing was by immunoSEQ multiplex PCR. The data show 95,000 to 100,000 clones, around nine tenths seen once. The time point is: pretreatment peripheral blood. Trimming took 4 bases from V and 7 from J; bases not matched to a gene: 5. The CDR3 is 14 amino acids. Germline CDR1 reads SGHRS; CDR2 reads YFSETQ. J is TRBJ2-1 and V is TRBV5-1, with 10 bases fitting TRBD2. The sequencing here drew on PBMCs, taken around atezolizumab (anti-PD-L1) treatment. This clonotype originated in a man aged 55-75 years with urothelial cancer. CDR3 bases: TGCGCCAGCAGCCCAGCGGGAGGGCCGAATGAGCAGTTCTTC. Its protein is CASSPAGGPNEQFF. The whole variable domain, filled in from reference TRBV5-1 and TRBJ2-1, reads KAGVTQTPRYLIKTRGQQVTLSCSPISGHRSVSWYQQTPGQGLQFLFEYFSETQRNKGNFPGRFSGRQFSNSRSEMNVSTLELGDSALYLCASSPAGGPNEQFFGPGTRLTVL.